One sample yielded the 27 T cell receptor beta chains listed below, sequenced in a study of blood T cell repertoires in COVID-19. Data came from immunoSEQ multiplex PCR; TCRdb stores just in-frame clones and leaves some out. The sample yields about 160,000 clones, approximately 85% seen once. Source material: peripheral blood. These receptors were taken from a man aged 60-69 years who had recovered from COVID-19.

The chain combines TRBV5-1 with TRBJ2-1, with 13 nucleotides matching TRBD2. V lost 4 bases and J lost 6; bases outside the gene matches: 10. The germline gives CDR1 SGHRS, CDR2 YFSETQ. This CDR3 has 17 amino acids. CDR3 in DNA: TGCGCCAGCAGCCCCACCGGACTAGCGGGGGTAGCCAATGAGCAGTTCTTC. Translation gives CASSPTGLAGVANEQFF.

The V and J genes are TRBV7-3 and TRBJ2-6; D is unresolved. V was shortened by 2 bases and J by 0 bases, with 5 bases between the two germline ends. Germline loops: CDR1 SGHTA, CDR2 FQGTGA. There are 15 residues in the CDR3. CDR3: CASSLDNSGANVLTF. The CDR3 nucleotides are TGTGCCAGCAGCTTAGACAACTCTGGGGCCAACGTCCTGACTTTC.

This clone was detected once. This sequence joins TRBV6-5 and TRBJ1-3, with unresolved D. This CDR3 is 15 amino acids long. Trimming took off 0 bases at V and 3 bases at J, with 9 bases between the two ends. Germline CDR1 reads MNHEY; CDR2 reads SVGAGI. The CDR3 region is CASSYSPSGGNTIYF. The DNA of the CDR3 is TGTGCCAGCAGTTACTCCCCATCGGGTGGAAACACCATATATTTT.

The V call is TRBV11-3, the J call TRBJ2-3, with 7 bases matching TRBD2. The CDR3 has 15 residues. From germline, CDR1 is SGHNT and CDR2 YENEEA. V trimming: 1 base; J trimming: 4 bases; junction bases outside the gene matches: 5. The CDR3 DNA follows: TGTGCCAGCAGCTTAGGGGCGGGGGAACCAGATACGCAGTATTTT. Its translation: CASSLGAGEPDTQYF.

This clone was recorded only once. This chain joins TRBV11-3 and TRBJ2-2, with 7 positions matching TRBD1. The CDR3 runs to 15 residues. V gave up 5 bases and J gave up 0 bases; unmatched junction bases: 3. Per the germline V gene, CDR1 is SGHNT and CDR2 is YENEEA. DNA of the CDR3: TGTGCCAGCAGCCCAGGGGGTTCGAACACCGGGGAGCTGTTTTTT. It translates to CASSPGGSNTGELFF.

The chain employs TRBV27 and TRBJ2-1; D is perhaps TRBD2 (5 bases). Germline CDR1 MNHEY, CDR2 SMNVEV (reference sequence). The CDR3 consists of 14 residues. The V end was cut by 3 bases, the J end by 7 bases, with 13 bases between. The CDR3 reads CASSFIWESNEQFF. Here the CDR3 DNA reads TGTGCCAGCAGTTTCATTTGGGAGTCGAATGAGCAGTTCTTC.

V and J are TRBV5-1 and TRBJ2-3; maybe TRBD1 (6 bases). The CDR3 sequence is 15 residues long. V was cut by 4 bases and J by 1 base, with 13 bases left in between. The germline V gene encodes CDR1 SGHRS and CDR2 YFSETQ. CDR3 nucleotide sequence: TGCGCCAGCAGCCTAGGACAGTACGGCACAGATACGCAGTATTTT. It codes for CASSLGQYGTDTQYF.

V is TRBV4-2 and J is TRBJ2-3, with 8 positions matching TRBD2. This CDR3 is built from 14 residues. Trimming at V came to 1 base and at J to 6 bases, leaving 3 bases not matched to a gene. Looked up from germline, CDR1 is LGHNA and CDR2 is YNFKEQ. CDR3 coding DNA: TGTGCCAGCAGCCAAGCGTCTAGCGGGGATACGCAGTATTTT. It specifies CASSQASSGDTQYF.

J is TRBJ2-2 and V is TRBV6-6, with TRBD2 matching over 11 bases. This CDR3 spans 17 amino acids. Germline CDR1 MNHNY, CDR2 SVGAGI (reference sequence). V was clipped by 5 bases and J by 7 bases; unmatched bases: 12. The CDR3 DNA reads TGTGCCAGCAGTCTACCGGGACTAGCGGTGGCGGGCGGGGAGCTGTTTTTT. Its translation is CASSLPGLAVAGGELFF.

This chain joins TRBV4-1 and TRBJ1-3, with 9 nucleotides matching TRBD1. This CDR3 comprises 15 residues. Germline V gene lookup returns CDR1 MGHRA and CDR2 YSYEKL. The junction had 6 bases not matched to a gene; V was cut back by 1 base and J by 8 bases. CDR3 sequence: CASSQVLQGAHTIYF. The CDR3 DNA reads as TGCGCCAGCAGCCAAGTACTACAGGGGGCACACACCATATATTTT.

J is TRBJ1-1 and V is TRBV9, with D tentatively TRBD1 (5 bases). Germline V lookup: CDR1 SGDLS, CDR2 YYNGEE. CDR3 length: 17 amino acids. The V end lost 3 bases, the J end lost 1 base, and 19 bases lay between the germline ends. The CDR3 sequence: CASSAPTSRVENTEAFF. The DNA of the CDR3 is TGTGCCAGCAGCGCGCCGACGTCCAGGGTGGAGAACACTGAAGCTTTCTTT.

V and J are TRBV5-4 and TRBJ2-1, with 13 bases identical to TRBD2. V was clipped by 4 bases and J by 6 bases; unmatched bases: 4. Germline loops: CDR1 SGHNT, CDR2 YYREEE (reference sequence). The CDR3 contains 15 residues. CDR3 sequence: CASSGGTSGVNEQFF. The CDR3 region has the DNA TGTGCCAGCAGCGGCGGGACTAGCGGGGTCAATGAGCAGTTCTTC. Together with reference TRBV5-4 and TRBJ2-1, the CDR3 gives the full variable domain: ETGVTQSPTHLIKTRGQQVTLRCSSQSGHNTVSWYQQALGQGPQFIFQYYREEENGRGNFPPRFSGLQFPNYSSELNVNALELDDSALYLCASSGGTSGVNEQFFGPGTRLTVL.

The chain couples TRBV19 to TRBJ1-5; TRBD1 matches 7 bases. CDR3 length: 16 residues. CDR1 and CDR2 from the germline V gene are LNHDA and SQIVND (reference sequence). Germline trimming cut 10 bases from V and 7 bases from J; bases unmatched to any gene: 19. The CDR3 is CATQSGTADLRQPQHF. The CDR3 DNA reads TGTGCCACGCAGTCCGGGACAGCTGACCTAAGGCAGCCCCAGCATTTT.

This chain uses TRBV3-1 (or the pseudogene TRBV3-2) with TRBJ2-3; 7 bases line up with TRBD2. The germline CDR1 and CDR2 sequences are LGHDT and YNNKEL (reference sequence). The CDR3 has 17 amino acids. V shed 5 bases, J shed 5 bases, and the junction held 16 bases outside the gene matches. CDR3 sequence: CASSSSGRGTSGDTQYF. The CDR3 DNA is TGTGCCAGCAGCTCGTCAGGGCGGGGGACGTCCGGAGATACGCAGTATTTT.

V gene TRBV2 combines with J gene TRBJ1-3, with TRBD1 matching over 8 bases. V lost 7 bases, J lost 1 base, and 6 bases stayed unmatched. Germline V CDR1 and CDR2: SNHLY, FYNNEI. The CDR3 consists of 15 residues. This CDR3 reads CASTVQGVSGNTIYF. CDR3 sequence (DNA): TGTGCCAGCACGGTACAGGGGGTGTCTGGAAACACCATATATTTT.

This sequence joins TRBV3-1 (or the pseudogene TRBV3-2) and TRBJ1-5, with 9 nucleotides matching TRBD1. The trim removed 8 bases at V and 6 bases at J, leaving 8 bases unmatched. The CDR3 is 14 amino acids. Germline CDR1 and CDR2: LGHDT and YNNKEL (reference sequence). CDR3 sequence (DNA): TGTGCCAGCTCACCGGGACAGGGAGGTCAGCCCCAGCATTTT. This gives the protein CASSPGQGGQPQHF.

The V gene is TRBV11-2, the J gene TRBJ1-1; D is unclear. This CDR3 is 15 amino acids long. Between the trimmed V and J ends, which lost 1 base and 1 base, there was a span of 10 bases. The germline V gene encodes CDR1 SGHAT and CDR2 FQNNGV. The CDR3, as DNA: TGTGCCAGCAGCTTAGTAGCCAAAACGAACACTGAAGCTTTCTTT. Amino acid sequence: CASSLVAKTNTEAFF.

J is TRBJ1-2 and V is TRBV27; TRBD1 matches 10 bases. J lost 8 bases, V lost 3 bases, and 6 bases had no gene match. Germline assignment: CDR1 MNHEY and CDR2 SMNVEV (reference sequence). CDR3 length: 14 amino acids. For the CDR3, the DNA is TGTGCCAGCAGTTTTTGGGACAGGGGCGCCGGCTACACCTTC. It encodes CASSFWDRGAGYTF.

This chain joins TRBV7-2 and TRBJ2-1; 9 bases align to TRBD1. This CDR3 contains 16 residues. From germline, CDR1 is SGHTA and CDR2 FQGNSA. The V gene end was trimmed by 5 bases and the J gene end by 5 bases; junction bases not matched to a gene: 10. The CDR3 sequence is CASSPFGTGLHNEQFF. The CDR3 DNA is TGTGCCAGCAGCCCGTTCGGGACAGGGCTACACAATGAGCAGTTCTTC. The entire variable domain, with the rest obtained from reference TRBV7-2 and TRBJ2-1, is as follows: GAGVSQSPSNKVTEKGKDVELRCDPISGHTALYWYRQSLGQGLEFLIYFQGNSAPDKSGLPSDRFSAERTGGSVSTLTIQRTQQEDSAVYLCASSPFGTGLHNEQFFGPGTRLTVL.

The CDR3 sequence: CSASFRGVGSPLHF. The DNA of the CDR3 is TGCAGTGCTAGTTTTCGGGGAGTCGGGTCACCCCTCCACTTT. The chain carries TRBV20-1 and TRBJ1-6; D gene ambiguous. Between the trimmed V and J ends, which lost 3 bases and 10 bases, there was a span of 16 bases. This CDR3 region has 14 residues. From germline, CDR1 is DFQATT and CDR2 SNEGSKA (reference sequence).

DNA for the CDR3: TGTGCCAGCAGCGTAGCGGGGGTTATTACCGGGGAGCTGTTTTTT. Its translation: CASSVAGVITGELFF. V is TRBV9 and J is TRBJ2-2, with D perhaps TRBD2 (6 bases). V shed 0 bases and J shed 5 bases, with 11 bases lying between them. The CDR3 totals 15 residues. Germline V gives CDR1 SGDLS, CDR2 YYNGEE.

V and J are TRBV19 and TRBJ2-3; a weak D match, TRBD2 (5 bases). The V end lost 3 bases, the J end lost 3 bases, and 10 bases lay between the germline ends. This CDR3 has 14 amino acids. Looked up from germline, CDR1 is LNHDA and CDR2 is SQIVND (reference sequence). CDR3 coding DNA: TGTGCCAGTAGTATCGGGGTTGTGACAGATACGCAGTATTTT. This codes for CASSIGVVTDTQYF.

The J gene is TRBJ1-6, the V gene TRBV7-2, with a weak D call TRBD1 (6 bases). The germline V gene encodes CDR1 SGHTA and CDR2 FQGNSA. The V end was cut by 6 bases, the J end by 0 bases, with 12 bases between. CDR3 length equals 16 residues. CDR3 in DNA: TGTGCCAGCAGTTTCGGACAGAGCTCCTATAATTCACCCCTCCACTTT. Translation gives CASSFGQSSYNSPLHF.

The rearrangement links TRBV6-6 to TRBJ2-2; D is uncertain. Germline loops: CDR1 MNHNY, CDR2 SVGAGI (reference sequence). The CDR3 extends over 14 amino acids. V lost 6 bases and J lost 1, with 9 bases in between. CDR3 nucleotide sequence: TGTGCCAGCAGACCCAGACAGAACACCGGGGAGCTGTTTTTT. Amino acid sequence: CASRPRQNTGELFF.

The chain employs TRBV6-2 or TRBV6-3 and TRBJ2-5; 13 nucleotides agree with TRBD2. This CDR3 comprises 20 residues. The germline V gene has CDR1 MNHEY and CDR2 SVGEGT. The V gene end was trimmed by 0 bases and the J gene end by 5 bases; junction bases not matched to a gene: 15. The CDR3, as DNA: TGTGCCAGCAGTTACTCGCCGGGACTAGCGGGGTCTTCACTTTCGGAGACCCAGTACTTC. It is translated as CASSYSPGLAGSSLSETQYF.

The chain links TRBV24-1 to TRBJ2-4, with a possible D match to TRBD1 (6 bases). V lost 12 bases and J lost 7, with 18 bases in between. Germline CDR1 is KGHDR and CDR2 is SFDVKD. The CDR3 spans 13 residues. As DNA, the CDR3 is TGTGCCCAGGCAACAGGGACGGCCAACATTCAGTACTTC. Protein: CAQATGTANIQYF.

This chain uses TRBV6-2 or TRBV6-3 with TRBJ1-1, with TRBD1 matching over 7 bases. The CDR3 is made up of 16 amino acids. V lost 6 bases, J lost 0 bases, and 10 bases stayed unmatched. Germline-derived CDR1 and CDR2 are MNHEY and SVGEGT. CDR3 region: CASSPRQGTVNTEAFF. The CDR3 bases are TGTGCCAGCAGCCCCAGACAGGGTACCGTGAACACTGAAGCTTTCTTT.